The 31 T cell receptor beta chains in this list originate from one sample, sequenced in a study of blood T cell repertoires in COVID-19. The table came from immunoSEQ multiplex PCR; TCRdb's copy has only in-frame clones and leaves some out. The data show approximately 250,000 clones, about nine tenths seen once. The material sequenced was peripheral blood. Every receptor here comes from a man aged 35 to 55 with active or convalescent COVID-19.

V is TRBV11-2 and J is TRBJ2-5, with D maybe TRBD1 (6 bases). The CDR3 runs to 15 residues. Germline CDR1 and CDR2: SGHAT and FQNNGV. Between the trimmed V and J ends, which lost 5 bases and 5 bases, there was a span of 18 bases. CDR3 coding DNA: TGTGCCAGCAGCCCACGGACAGACGAGGGGGAGACCCAGTACTTC. Amino acid sequence: CASSPRTDEGETQYF.

The rearrangement links TRBV19 to TRBJ1-5; 11 positions match TRBD1. Germline CDR1 and CDR2: LNHDA and SQIVND (reference sequence). The CDR3 length is 17 residues. Trimming took 3 bases from V and 0 from J; bases not matched to a gene: 4. CDR3 nucleotides: TGTGCCAGTAGTATCGGGACAGGGGGTCATAGCAATCAGCCCCAGCATTTT. Its protein product is CASSIGTGGHSNQPQHF.

The rearrangement joins TRBV30 to TRBJ2-1; 8 nucleotides agree with TRBD2. Losses at the gene ends were 3 bases for V and 15 bases for J; bases not matched to a gene: 10. The CDR3 is 12 residues long. CDR1 and CDR2 from the germline V gene are GTSNPN and SVGIG (reference sequence). CDR3 sequence (DNA): TGTGCCTGGAGCACGGGGGGGCACGCTTGGTTCTTC. Translating gives CAWSTGGHAWFF.

This chain uses TRBV4-1 with TRBJ2-2; 9 nucleotides match TRBD2. CDR1 and CDR2 (germline): MGHRA, YSYEKL. V dropped 1 base and J dropped 4; count of bases not matched to a gene: 10. This CDR3 comprises 18 residues. Here the CDR3 DNA reads TGCGCCAGCAGCCAAGCCACTTTGGGCGGGAGGGCCACCGGGGAGCTGTTTTTT. It yields the protein CASSQATLGGRATGELFF.

The V and J genes are TRBV5-1 and TRBJ2-7; perhaps TRBD1 as D (7 bases). V dropped 0 bases and J dropped 3 bases, with 16 bases sitting between them. Germline CDR1 is SGHRS and CDR2 is YFSETQ. The CDR3 is 16 residues long. The CDR3, as DNA: TGCGCCAGCAGCTTGGGTCAGGGGGGCCGGGTCTACGAGCAGTACTTC. It specifies CASSLGQGGRVYEQYF.

This chain connects TRBV29-1 to TRBJ2-2; D gene unclear. This CDR3 spans 13 amino acids. Trimming stripped 4 bases from V and 7 bases from J, with 13 bases between. Germline V gene sequence: CDR1 SQVTM, CDR2 ANQGSEA. The CDR3 DNA is TGCAGCGTTGGGCACGGTACGGGCGGGGAGCTGTTTTTT. Amino acids: CSVGHGTGGELFF.

The rearrangement uses TRBV2 and TRBJ2-4; tentatively, D is TRBD1 (5 bases). Per germline, CDR1 SNHLY and CDR2 FYNNEI. The length of the CDR3 is 18 residues. V was clipped by 1 base and J by 0 bases, with 16 bases between them. The chain's CDR3 is CASSEEGAANLAKNIQYF. CDR3 nucleotides: TGTGCCAGCAGTGAAGAAGGGGCAGCCAATCTAGCCAAAAACATTCAGTACTTC.

This chain uses TRBV14 with TRBJ2-7; 7 bases map to TRBD2. V was pared by 5 bases and J by 12 bases, with 16 bases of the junction left unmatched. Per germline, CDR1 SGHDN and CDR2 FVKESK. The CDR3 is 14 residues long. The CDR3: CASSNRDYPNRGYF. CDR3 sequence (DNA): TGTGCCAGCAGCAACCGGGACTACCCTAATCGGGGGTACTTC.

The chain has TRBV3-1 (or the pseudogene TRBV3-2) and TRBJ2-3, with 9 bases fitting TRBD2. The CDR3 covers 15 residues. Germline CDR1 LGHDT, CDR2 YNNKEL (reference sequence). With V trimmed by 3 bases and J by 1 base, 2 bases remained unmatched. CDR3 residues: CASSHPSGGTDTQYF. The DNA of the CDR3 is TGTGCCAGCAGCCATCCTAGCGGGGGCACAGATACGCAGTATTTT.

CDR3 DNA: TGTGCCAGCAGTAGCTCCGGGACTAGCACAGATACGCAGTATTTT. This translates into CASSSSGTSTDTQYF. This chain uses TRBV28 with TRBJ2-3, with D maybe TRBD2 (6 bases). The CDR3 contains 15 residues. Germline loops: CDR1 MDHEN, CDR2 SYDVKM. V was pared by 5 bases and J by 0 bases, with 12 bases between.

The J gene is TRBJ1-1, the V gene TRBV20-1, with D tentatively TRBD1 (6 bases). Germline V gives CDR1 DFQATT, CDR2 SNEGSKA (reference sequence). The CDR3 has 11 amino acids. Trimming cost V 3 bases and J 4 bases, with 6 bases left between them. CDR3 in amino acids: CSARDSTEAFF. The CDR3 DNA reads as TGCAGTGCTAGGGACAGCACTGAAGCTTTCTTT.

This clone was counted a single time. The rearrangement uses TRBV19 and TRBJ2-5; 8 bases match TRBD1. The germline V gene has CDR1 LNHDA and CDR2 SQIVND (reference sequence). V shed 5 bases, J shed 5 bases, and the junction held 4 bases outside the gene matches. This CDR3 has 13 amino acids. The CDR3 loop reads CASSADRVETQYF. As DNA, the CDR3 is TGTGCCAGTAGTGCGGACAGGGTTGAGACCCAGTACTTC.

The chain combines TRBV30 with TRBJ1-4; D not certain. This CDR3 contains 14 residues. Trimming removed 2 bases from V and 8 bases from J, with 15 bases in between. Germline V gives CDR1 GTSNPN, CDR2 SVGIG (reference sequence). Written as DNA, the CDR3 is TGTGCCTGGAGTTCTAGCCTCTTAATGGAAAAACTGTTTTTT. It translates to CAWSSSLLMEKLFF.

This clone appeared a single time. This sequence joins TRBV7-2 and TRBJ2-7; 8 positions agree with TRBD1. Trimming at V came to 1 base and at J to 3 bases, leaving 5 bases not matched to a gene. The CDR3 is 15 residues long. CDR1 is SGHTA and CDR2 is FQGNSA in the germline V gene. CDR3 DNA: TGTGCCAGCAGCTTAGATGGACAGGGTATCTACGAGCAGTACTTC. The encoded protein is CASSLDGQGIYEQYF.

The chain combines TRBV7-6 with TRBJ2-7; 9 bases are a match to TRBD2. CDR3 size: 14 residues. V lost 3 bases to trimming and J lost 2 bases; unmatched junction nucleotides: 2. Germline CDR1 and CDR2: SGHVS and FNYEAQ. The CDR3 reads CASSLLAGPYEQYF. In DNA, the CDR3 is TGTGCCAGCAGCTTGCTAGCGGGACCCTACGAGCAGTACTTC. Drawing the rest from reference TRBV7-6 and TRBJ2-7, the complete variable domain is GAGVSQSPRYKVTKRGQDVALRCDPISGHVSLYWYRQALGQGPEFLTYFNYEAQQDKSGLPNDRFSAERPEGSISTLTIQRTEQRDSAMYRCASSLLAGPYEQYFGPGTRLTVT.

The chain uses TRBV4-1 and TRBJ1-1, with 9 bases matching TRBD1. The germline V gene encodes CDR1 MGHRA and CDR2 YSYEKL. V shed 3 bases, J shed 1 base, and the junction held 3 bases outside the gene matches. This CDR3 is 15 amino acids long. This CDR3 is CASSHLDRGNTEAFF. The CDR3 nucleotides read TGCGCCAGCAGCCATCTGGACAGGGGGAACACTGAAGCTTTCTTT.

The V gene is TRBV28, the J gene TRBJ1-1; 8 nucleotides agree with TRBD1. V trimming: 3 bases; J trimming: 12 bases; junction bases outside the gene matches: 6. The CDR3 is 12 residues long. Germline loops: CDR1 MDHEN, CDR2 SYDVKM. The CDR3 spells CASSLQGARTFF. The CDR3 DNA sequence: TGTGCCAGCAGTTTGCAGGGGGCCAGGACTTTCTTT.

In this sample, this clone turned up once. The gene calls are TRBV29-1 and TRBJ2-7; 9 positions agree with TRBD1. Germline loops: CDR1 SQVTM, CDR2 ANQGSEA. The CDR3 runs 13 residues. With V trimmed by 4 bases and J by 6 bases, 7 bases remained unmatched. CDR3 bases: TGCAGCGTTGCGGGACAGGGACGGGGCGAGCAGTACTTC. It translates to CSVAGQGRGEQYF.

This clone was seen more than once but under ten times. This chain joins TRBV3-1 (or the pseudogene TRBV3-2) and TRBJ1-4; 7 bases align to TRBD1. This CDR3 region has 16 residues. Trimming at V came to 2 bases and at J to 13 bases, leaving 16 bases not matched to a gene. Germline-derived CDR1 and CDR2 are LGHDT and YNNKEL (reference sequence). The CDR3 region is CASSQMDRPHRGVLFF. In DNA form, the CDR3 reads TGTGCCAGCAGCCAAATGGACAGGCCCCACAGGGGAGTACTGTTTTTT.

This chain joins TRBV25-1 and TRBJ1-1; maybe TRBD1 (5 bases). V lost 6 bases and J 5 bases, leaving 7 bases between the germline ends. In germline, CDR1 is MGHDK, CDR2 SYGVNS. This CDR3 comprises 11 residues. CDR3 protein: CASSGGTEAFF. The CDR3 DNA reads as TGTGCCAGCAGCGGGGGTACTGAAGCTTTCTTT. Looking up the rest from reference TRBV25-1 and TRBJ1-1 gives the full variable domain: EADIYQTPRYLVIGTGKKITLECSQTMGHDKMYWYQQDPGMELHLIHYSYGVNSTEKGDLSSESTVSRIRTEHFPLTLESARPSHTSQYLCASSGGTEAFFGQGTRLTVV.

The chain has TRBV5-1 and TRBJ1-6, with TRBD1 matching 9 bases. This CDR3 region has 15 residues. Germline assignment: CDR1 SGHRS and CDR2 YFSETQ. The V and J ends lost 4 bases and 10 bases, in that order; junction bases with no gene match: 9. CDR3 in DNA: TGCGCCAGCAGCGTTGGGACAGGGAGAGAATCACCCCTCCACTTT. It codes for CASSVGTGRESPLHF.

The chain has TRBV13 and TRBJ2-6, with D maybe TRBD1 (6 bases). Germline V gene lookup returns CDR1 PRHDT and CDR2 FYEKMQ (reference sequence). V gave up 1 base and J gave up 0 bases, with 16 bases separating them. The CDR3 is 19 amino acids. CDR3 nucleotides: TGTGCCAGCAGCTTAGTGGCTGGGGGCCCCCGCTCTGGGGCCAACGTCCTGACTTTC. Translating it yields CASSLVAGGPRSGANVLTF.

This CDR3 is CASSFLDRSNTEAFF. The CDR3, as DNA: TGTGCCAGCAGTTTCCTCGACAGGTCGAACACTGAAGCTTTCTTT. This sequence joins TRBV6-5 and TRBJ1-1; D might be TRBD1 (6 bases). This CDR3 contains 15 residues. The germline gives CDR1 MNHEY, CDR2 SVGAGI. V lost 4 bases and J 1 base, leaving 13 bases between the germline ends.

This chain links TRBV6-4 with TRBJ1-3; D uncertain. CDR1 is MRHNA, CDR2 SNTAGT, per germline. V lost 8 bases to trimming and J lost 4 bases, with 12 bases between them. There are 13 residues in the CDR3. The CDR3: CASDDTPGNTIYF. As DNA, the CDR3 is TGTGCCAGCGACGACACTCCAGGAAACACCATATATTTT.

The CDR3 loop is CASSEARGANTEAFF. CDR3 coding DNA: TGCGCCAGCAGTGAGGCCCGGGGGGCGAACACTGAAGCTTTCTTT. The chain has TRBV10-1 and TRBJ1-1, with D perhaps matching TRBD1 (6 bases). Trimming took 2 bases from V and 1 from J, leaving 11 bases between them. CDR1 is WNHNN, CDR2 SYGVQD, per germline (reference sequence). This CDR3 comprises 15 residues.

The V call is TRBV5-1, the J call TRBJ1-2; TRBD1 agrees at 7 bases. Per germline, CDR1 SGHRS and CDR2 YFSETQ. This CDR3 spans 13 amino acids. With V trimmed by 4 bases and J by 7 bases, 7 bases remained unmatched. The CDR3 here is CASSMDNRGGYTF. CDR3 nucleotides: TGCGCCAGCAGCATGGACAACAGGGGTGGCTACACCTTC.

This chain connects TRBV4-1 to TRBJ2-6; TRBD2 might be the D (5 bases). V was clipped by 0 bases and J by 0 bases, with 6 bases between them. Germline CDR1 reads MGHRA; CDR2 reads YSYEKL. This CDR3 has 16 amino acids. The CDR3 sequence is CASSQEGSSGANVLTF. CDR3 DNA: TGCGCCAGCAGCCAAGAAGGGAGCTCTGGGGCCAACGTCCTGACTTTC.

This clone was counted once. A read error may produce the germline difference seen at one junction end. V and J are TRBV12-3 or TRBV12-4 and TRBJ1-4; 7 positions agree with TRBD1. This CDR3 spans 12 amino acids. CDR3 nucleotides: TGTGCCAGCGGGACCCTAGACAGGGAAAGGAGCTTT. It encodes CASGTLDRERSF.

This clone has a handful of counts. The genes are TRBV19 and TRBJ1-1, with D possibly matching TRBD1 (5 bases). The V and J ends lost 8 bases and 5 bases respectively, with 18 bases between them. Per the germline V gene, CDR1 is LNHDA and CDR2 is SQIVND (reference sequence). This CDR3 is 14 amino acids long. CDR3 residues: CASEIPGFGTEAFF. The CDR3 DNA reads TGTGCCAGTGAAATACCAGGGTTTGGAACTGAAGCTTTCTTT.

The chain is built from TRBV9 and TRBJ2-2; 8 nucleotides align to TRBD1. The CDR3 runs 17 residues. Germline CDR1 is SGDLS and CDR2 is YYNGEE. The J segment lost 2 bases and the V segment lost 3 bases, leaving 9 bases of the junction unmatched. Here the CDR3 reads CASSAGSTGGNTGELFF. CDR3 nucleotides: TGTGCCAGCAGCGCCGGATCTACAGGGGGTAACACCGGGGAGCTGTTTTTT. The variable domain in full, completed from reference TRBV9 and TRBJ2-2, reads DSGVTQTPKHLITATGQRVTLRCSPRSGDLSVYWYQQSLDQGLQFLIQYYNGEERAKGNILERFSAQQFPDLHSELNLSSLELGDSALYFCASSAGSTGGNTGELFFGEGSRLTVL.

J is TRBJ1-5 and V is TRBV30; D might be TRBD1 (6 bases). Germline V gene data show CDR1 as GTSNPN and CDR2 as SVGIG (reference sequence). Trimming shortened V by 5 bases and J by 1 base, and 12 bases separated the two germline ends. CDR3 length: 14 residues. CDR3 in amino acids: CAWSSGVSNQPQHF. CDR3 DNA sequence: TGTGCCTGGTCGTCAGGGGTCAGCAATCAGCCCCAGCATTTT.